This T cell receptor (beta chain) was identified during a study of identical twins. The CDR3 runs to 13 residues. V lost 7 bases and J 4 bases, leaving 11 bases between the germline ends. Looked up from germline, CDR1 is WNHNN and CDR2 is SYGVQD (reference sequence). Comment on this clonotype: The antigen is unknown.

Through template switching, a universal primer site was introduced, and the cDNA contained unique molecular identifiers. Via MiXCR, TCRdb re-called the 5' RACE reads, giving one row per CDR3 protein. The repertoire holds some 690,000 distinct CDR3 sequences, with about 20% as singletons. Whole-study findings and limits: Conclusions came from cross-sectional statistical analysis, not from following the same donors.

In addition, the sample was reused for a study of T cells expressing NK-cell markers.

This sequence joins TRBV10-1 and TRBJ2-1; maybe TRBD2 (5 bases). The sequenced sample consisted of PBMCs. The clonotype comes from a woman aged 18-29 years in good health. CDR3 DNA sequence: TGCGCCAGCATGGGAGCTAGTTACAATGAGCAGTTCTTC. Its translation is CASMGASYNEQFF.